Below are 10 T cell receptor beta chains sequenced from a single sample in a study of CD8 T cells in Susac syndrome (dated by TCRdb to the late 2010s). The library was prepared using the immunoSEQ multiplex PCR assay. RNA was extracted using the RNeasy kit, and about 0.5 to 1 ug of the RNA was reverse transcribed with random hexamers. TCRdb reprocessed the public reads (quality trimming at Q25 with fastp, clone calling with MiXCR) and kept in-frame beta chains. Rows with one shared CDR3 protein collapse into an entry with the most common genes and DNA. This sample has hundreds of thousands of distinct CDR3 sequences in its table, and roughly 81% of those were observed once. Of the sample, 0.11% falls within the top ten clones. Specimen: CD8+ T cells from PBMCs. These TCRs come from a human donor with multiple sclerosis.

This clonotype was seen once. The chain recombines TRBV20-1 with TRBJ2-7, with D unclear. Trimming stripped 4 bases from V and 4 bases from J, with 11 bases between. The CDR3 is 12 amino acids. Germline loops: CDR1 DFQATT, CDR2 SNEGSKA (reference sequence). The CDR3: CSATLYGYEQYF. The CDR3 DNA reads as TGCAGTGCTACGCTCTATGGATACGAGCAGTACTTC.

The chain carries TRBV28 and TRBJ2-1, with D uncertain. V lost 7 bases and J lost 7, with 17 bases in between. This CDR3 spans 14 amino acids. From germline, CDR1 is MDHEN and CDR2 SYDVKM. CDR3: CASTVVGRANEQFF. CDR3 DNA sequence: TGTGCCAGCACTGTAGTTGGCCGAGCTAATGAGCAGTTCTTC.

The chain combines TRBV18 with TRBJ2-7; unclear D gene. Trimming left V 2 bases short and J 3 bases short, with 14 bases between. The CDR3 consists of 15 residues. The germline gives CDR1 KGHSH, CDR2 LQKENI. The CDR3 protein is CASSPGSIRGYEQYF. The CDR3 bases are TGTGCCAGCTCACCAGGTAGCATTAGAGGCTACGAGCAGTACTTC.

This chain connects TRBV2 to TRBJ2-7, with TRBD1 as a possible D gene (5 bases). Trimming shortened V by 2 bases and J by 3 bases, and 11 bases separated the two germline ends. The germline V gene has CDR1 SNHLY and CDR2 FYNNEI. The CDR3 consists of 14 residues. The CDR3 DNA follows: TGTGCCAGCAGTGAATCGCCCAGGGACTACGAGCAGTACTTC. Its protein product is CASSESPRDYEQYF.

DNA for the CDR3: TGTGCCAGTAGTATAGATTTAGAAACGACTGAAGCTTTCTTT. This encodes CASSIDLETTEAFF. This chain uses TRBV19 with TRBJ1-1; D gene ambiguous. This CDR3 is 14 amino acids long. Deletions cut 0 bases from V and 5 bases from J, with 10 bases between. Germline-derived CDR1 and CDR2 are LNHDA and SQIVND (reference sequence).

CDR3 DNA: TGCAGTGCTAGAGATTCCTTTGGGGGAGTGGGAGATACGCAGTATTTT. Its protein is CSARDSFGGVGDTQYF. The chain employs TRBV20-1 and TRBJ2-3; D tentatively fits TRBD1 or TRBD2 (5 bases each). CDR1 DFQATT and CDR2 SNEGSKA come from the germline V gene (reference sequence). Trimming took 0 bases from V and 5 from J, leaving 18 bases between them. CDR3 length equals 16 residues.

CDR3 in DNA: TGTGCCATCAGTGAGTCGATAAATGAGCAGTTCTTC. Amino acids: CAISESINEQFF. This sequence joins TRBV10-3 and TRBJ2-1; D is ambiguous. The V and J ends lost 0 bases and 7 bases respectively, with 4 bases between them. Germline loops: CDR1 ENHRY, CDR2 SYGVKD. The CDR3 contains 12 residues.

The CDR3 nucleotides read TGTGCCAGCAGCGATGCCTACAATGAGCAGTTCTTC. This encodes CASSDAYNEQFF. The genes are TRBV9 and TRBJ2-1; D gene unclear. Trimming left V 3 bases short and J 2 bases short, with 3 bases between. The germline V gene encodes CDR1 SGDLS and CDR2 YYNGEE. The CDR3 totals 12 residues.

V is TRBV5-4 and J is TRBJ2-7; 7 bases line up with TRBD2. Germline V gene lookup returns CDR1 SGHNT and CDR2 YYREEE (reference sequence). This CDR3 comprises 14 residues. The J segment lost 6 bases and the V segment lost 3 bases, leaving 9 bases of the junction unmatched. DNA for the CDR3: TGTGCCAGCAGCTGGTGGGAGGGCGACCCCGAGCAGTACTTC. Translation gives CASSWWEGDPEQYF. The complete variable domain, with remaining parts taken from reference TRBV5-4 and TRBJ2-7, reads ETGVTQSPTHLIKTRGQQVTLRCSSQSGHNTVSWYQQALGQGPQFIFQYYREEENGRGNFPPRFSGLQFPNYSSELNVNALELDDSALYLCASSWWEGDPEQYFGPGTRLTVT.

J is TRBJ2-5 and V is TRBV5-6, with D tentatively TRBD2 (6 bases). Trimming took off 4 bases at V and 10 bases at J, with 26 bases between the two ends. Germline CDR1 SGHDT, CDR2 YYEEEE. The CDR3 totals 16 residues. The CDR3 loop is CASSPGDWRNPGDQYF. CDR3 bases: TGTGCCAGCAGCCCGGGGGATTGGCGAAACCCTGGGGACCAGTACTTC. The entire variable domain, with the rest obtained from reference TRBV5-6 and TRBJ2-5, is as follows: DAGVTQSPTHLIKTRGQQVTLRCSPKSGHDTVSWYQQALGQGPQFIFQYYEEEERQRGNFPDRFSGHQFPNYSSELNVNALLLGDSALYLCASSPGDWRNPGDQYFGPGTRLLVL.